This passage covers 28 T cell receptor beta chains from one sample sequenced in a study of beta chain features in type 1 diabetes. As every portion of the isolated RNA was reverse transcribed, the sequencing read expressed TCRB transcripts. The protocol was immunoSEQ multiplex PCR, while the TCRdb copy is restricted to in-frame clones and leaves out a portion. There are 850,000 to 900,000 clones in the sample; under 20% occur only once, and about 0.025% lies in the top ten. Sequencing input: naive CD4+ T cells from blood. All receptors come from a woman aged 18-29 years in good health.

The V and J genes are TRBV6-5 and TRBJ2-2; D unresolved. This CDR3 contains 16 residues. Trimming cost V 2 bases and J 3 bases, with 13 bases left between them. Germline V lookup: CDR1 MNHEY, CDR2 SVGAGI. The CDR3 loop reads CASSYAVQPYTGELFF. The CDR3 coding sequence is TGTGCCAGCAGTTACGCTGTTCAACCGTACACCGGGGAGCTGTTTTTT.

As to this clone: Germline and junction disagree at one end, which may indicate a read error. The V gene is TRBV2, the J gene TRBJ1-1; the D gene is possibly TRBD1 (5 bases). The CDR3 has 13 residues. Germline V lookup: CDR1 SNHLY, CDR2 FYNNEI. The chain's CDR3 is CASSEAGATEAFF. CDR3 in DNA: TGTGCCAGCAGCGAAGCCGGGGCCACTGAAGCTTTCTTT. The variable domain in full, with the rest retrieved from reference TRBV2 and TRBJ1-1, is EPEVTQTPSHQVTQMGQEVILRCVPISNHLYFYWYRQILGQKVEFLVSFYNNEISEKSEIFDDQFSVERPDGSNFTLKIRSTKLEDSAMYFCASSEAGATEAFFGQGTRLTVV.

The chain links TRBV7-2 to TRBJ1-2; a weak D match, TRBD1 (6 bases). Germline-derived CDR1 and CDR2 are SGHTA and FQGNSA. Deletions cut 5 bases from V and 0 bases from J, with 19 bases between. The CDR3 sequence is 17 residues long. The CDR3 region has the DNA TGTGCCAGCAGCCCAGCGAGGTGGGGGGGCGCTAACTATGGCTACACCTTC. This gives the protein CASSPARWGGANYGYTF. Based on the CDR3 plus reference TRBV7-2 and TRBJ1-2, the full variable domain is GAGVSQSPSNKVTEKGKDVELRCDPISGHTALYWYRQSLGQGLEFLIYFQGNSAPDKSGLPSDRFSAERTGGSVSTLTIQRTQQEDSAVYLCASSPARWGGANYGYTFGSGTRLTVV.

V and J are TRBV5-1 and TRBJ2-5; unclear D gene. Trimming removed 0 bases at V and 2 bases at J, with 14 bases between. Germline-derived CDR1 and CDR2 are SGHRS and YFSETQ. This CDR3 spans 16 amino acids. The CDR3 reads CASSLAATTDQETQYF. DNA of the CDR3: TGCGCCAGCAGCTTGGCGGCGACAACAGATCAAGAGACCCAGTACTTC.

The table lists this clone with a few counts. V and J are TRBV4-3 and TRBJ2-7; no clear D gene. The CDR3 sequence is 14 residues long. In germline, CDR1 is LGHNA, CDR2 YSLEER. Trimming removed 4 bases at V and 3 bases at J, with 13 bases between. As DNA, the CDR3 is TGCGCCAGCAGCCGAGACATGGAACTCTACGAGCAGTACTTC. As protein: CASSRDMELYEQYF.

The V gene is TRBV28, the J gene TRBJ1-2; D remains ambiguous. Germline loops: CDR1 MDHEN, CDR2 SYDVKM. V lost 1 base and J 3 bases, leaving 12 bases between the germline ends. The length of the CDR3 is 15 residues. The CDR3 loop is CASSLFTREYYGYTF. CDR3 sequence (DNA): TGTGCCAGCAGTTTATTCACCCGGGAGTACTATGGCTACACCTTC.

This clone was counted between two and nine times. The chain couples TRBV7-3 to TRBJ2-1; no definite D call. The V and J ends lost 0 bases and 8 bases respectively, with 8 bases between them. CDR1 is SGHTA, CDR2 FQGTGA, per germline. This CDR3 spans 13 amino acids. CDR3 sequence (DNA): TGTGCCAGCAGCTTAACCGTACGCGATGAGCAGTTCTTC. It is translated as CASSLTVRDEQFF. Supplemented by reference TRBV7-3 and TRBJ2-1, the full variable domain reads GAGVSQTPSNKVTEKGKYVELRCDPISGHTALYWYRQSLGQGPEFLIYFQGTGAADDSGLPNDRFFAVRPEGSVSTLKIQRTERGDSAVYLCASSLTVRDEQFFGPGTRLTVL.

The chain recombines TRBV21-1 with TRBJ2-7; TRBD1, the D gene given by the table, was not confirmed from the DNA. TRBV21-1 is an annotated pseudogene. The CDR3 has 14 residues. The CDR3 protein is CASSLGTVDYEQYF. The CDR3 nucleotides are TGTGCCAGCAGCCTCGGGACAGTTGACTACGAGCAGTACTTC.

This clone has more than one count but fewer than ten. The chain joins TRBV7-9 to TRBJ2-1; 7 positions match TRBD1. The germline gives CDR1 SEHNR, CDR2 FQNEAQ (reference sequence). V trimming: 5 bases; J trimming: 4 bases; junction bases outside the gene matches: 8. The CDR3 spans 15 residues. CDR3 DNA sequence: TGTGCCAGCAGCCAAACCCGGGACAGATACAATGAGCAGTTCTTC. This translates into CASSQTRDRYNEQFF.

Turning to this clone: This specimen includes other DNA sequences encoding the same CDR3. J is TRBJ2-3 and V is TRBV28; D gene unclear. The germline V and J ends were trimmed by 3 bases and 4 bases, with 5 bases remaining between them. Germline lookup yields CDR1 MDHEN and CDR2 SYDVKM. The CDR3 contains 12 residues. CDR3 in amino acids: CASSLLSDTQYF. The DNA for the CDR3 is TGTGCCAGCAGTTTGTTGTCAGATACGCAGTATTTT.

The table lists this clone with a few counts. The rearrangement uses TRBV9 and TRBJ1-1; D uncertain. Germline V gene data show CDR1 as SGDLS and CDR2 as YYNGEE. The ends were cut back, 0 bases at V and 10 bases at J, with 13 bases in the middle. The CDR3 has 13 residues. CDR3 region: CASSVEAGLPAFF. CDR3 coding DNA: TGTGCCAGCAGCGTAGAGGCCGGGCTTCCAGCTTTCTTT. The entire variable domain, with the rest obtained from reference TRBV9 and TRBJ1-1, is as follows: DSGVTQTPKHLITATGQRVTLRCSPRSGDLSVYWYQQSLDQGLQFLIQYYNGEERAKGNILERFSAQQFPDLHSELNLSSLELGDSALYFCASSVEAGLPAFFGQGTRLTVV.

The chain is built from TRBV10-3 and TRBJ1-1, with D unclear. The V end lost 6 bases, the J end lost 4 bases, and 9 bases lay between the germline ends. The CDR3 is 12 amino acids. The germline V gene has CDR1 ENHRY and CDR2 SYGVKD. CDR3 amino acids: CAISPGGTEAFF. The CDR3 coding sequence is TGTGCCATCAGCCCAGGCGGCACTGAAGCTTTCTTT.

This clone turned up a few times. V is TRBV29-1 and J is TRBJ2-1, with TRBD2 identical over 11 bases. This CDR3 is 12 amino acids long. Germline lookup yields CDR1 SQVTM and CDR2 ANQGSEA. V dropped 8 bases and J dropped 6; count of bases not matched to a gene: 3. CDR3 DNA: TGCAGCACAACTAGCGGGAGCAATGAGCAGTTCTTC. Translated: CSTTSGSNEQFF.

The J gene is TRBJ1-1, the V gene TRBV11-2; TRBD1 might be the D (5 bases). CDR3 size: 13 residues. Germline CDR1 is SGHAT and CDR2 is FQNNGV. V lost 3 bases, J lost 4 bases, and 9 bases lay in between. The CDR3 spells CASSLGVSTEAFF. For the CDR3, the DNA is TGTGCCAGCAGCTTGGGGGTTTCCACTGAAGCTTTCTTT.

The J gene is TRBJ2-3, the V gene TRBV10-3, with 11 bases identical to TRBD2. CDR3 length: 14 residues. Per the germline V gene, CDR1 is ENHRY and CDR2 is SYGVKD. Unmatched junction bases numbered 5, after V lost 6 bases and J lost 6 bases. CDR3 DNA sequence: TGTGCCATCAGGACTAGCGGGACAGTTGATACGCAGTATTTT. Translated: CAIRTSGTVDTQYF.

The chain has TRBV7-6 and TRBJ2-3, with D perhaps matching TRBD2 (6 bases). CDR3 length equals 18 residues. Trimming removed 3 bases at V and 1 base at J, with 20 bases between. The germline gives CDR1 SGHVS, CDR2 FNYEAQ. The CDR3 DNA reads as TGTGCCAGCAGCTTTCTCATACGGGGCGGGGACCGCACAGATACGCAGTATTTT. This translates into CASSFLIRGGDRTDTQYF.

This clone was counted a few times. The chain joins TRBV21-1 to TRBJ2-7. TRBV21-1 counts as a pseudogene. The CDR3 sequence is 16 residues long. The CDR3 nucleotides read TGTGCCAGCAGCAAAGAATTAGAGGGACGTCTTCACGAGCAGTACTTC. Translation: CASSKELEGRLHEQYF.

This clone has only a few counts. The chain recombines TRBV5-1 with TRBJ2-5; 8 nucleotides agree with TRBD1. The germline CDR1 and CDR2 sequences are SGHRS and YFSETQ. The CDR3 loop spans 15 amino acids. The V and J ends lost 6 bases and 5 bases, in that order; junction bases with no gene match: 12. The CDR3 DNA sequence: TGCGCCAGCACCCCCACGGGACAGGTCAGGGAGACCCAGTACTTC. Its translation is CASTPTGQVRETQYF.

The V and J genes are TRBV7-2 and TRBJ1-2; no clear D. Trimming removed 0 bases from V and 8 bases from J, with 13 bases in between. Germline assignment: CDR1 SGHTA and CDR2 FQGNSA. This CDR3 contains 14 residues. Written as DNA, the CDR3 is TGTGCCAGCAGCTTAGCGATCGCCTCCGGGGGCTACACCTTC. This sequence encodes CASSLAIASGGYTF. Supplemented by reference TRBV7-2 and TRBJ1-2, the full variable domain reads GAGVSQSPSNKVTEKGKDVELRCDPISGHTALYWYRQSLGQGLEFLIYFQGNSAPDKSGLPSDRFSAERTGGSVSTLTIQRTQQEDSAVYLCASSLAIASGGYTFGSGTRLTVV.

This sequence joins TRBV4-3 and TRBJ2-3; D remains unclear. The V gene lost 1 base and the J gene lost 4 bases, with 6 bases spanning the gap. Per germline, CDR1 LGHNA and CDR2 YSLEER. CDR3 size: 13 residues. CDR3 residues: CASSQAGADTQYF. CDR3 in DNA: TGCGCCAGCAGCCAAGCTGGCGCAGATACGCAGTATTTT.

In DNA, the CDR3 is TGTGCCAGCAGTTCCGGGACTAGGGAGACCCAGTACTTC. Amino acid sequence: CASSSGTRETQYF. The rearrangement uses TRBV5-4 and TRBJ2-5, with TRBD2 matching 8 bases. V shed 5 bases and J 5 bases; nucleotides not matched to a gene: 5. The V gene's germline CDR1 is SGHNT and CDR2 YYREEE (reference sequence). CDR3 length: 13 residues.

This chain joins TRBV7-9 and TRBJ2-3; TRBD2 matches 8 bases. CDR1 SEHNR and CDR2 FQNEAQ come from the germline V gene (reference sequence). This CDR3 is built from 15 residues. Trimming took 3 bases from V and 4 from J; bases not matched to a gene: 6. CDR3 protein: CASSLGGRRADTQYF. CDR3 DNA: TGTGCCAGCAGCTTGGGCGGGAGGAGGGCAGATACGCAGTATTTT.

This clone came up a few times. The J gene is TRBJ2-3, the V gene TRBV13; 7 positions agree with TRBD2. The germline V gene has CDR1 PRHDT and CDR2 FYEKMQ (reference sequence). With 2 bases clipped from V and 2 bases from J, the junction kept 13 bases outside the gene matches. This CDR3 has 18 amino acids. The CDR3 nucleotides read TGTGCCAGCAGCTTATGGGCGGGAGTAAGTCAGAACACAGATACGCAGTATTTT. It translates to CASSLWAGVSQNTDTQYF.

The genes are TRBV9 and TRBJ2-5; the D is unclear. V gave up 3 bases and J gave up 5 bases, with 14 bases separating them. CDR1 and CDR2 (germline): SGDLS, YYNGEE. The CDR3 consists of 14 residues. CDR3 residues: CASSESVGGETQYF. DNA for the CDR3: TGTGCCAGCAGCGAAAGTGTGGGTGGCGAGACCCAGTACTTC.

This clone was seen more than once but under ten times. This rearrangement joins TRBV25-1 to TRBJ2-1; unclear D gene. The germline CDR1 and CDR2 sequences are MGHDK and SYGVNS. The CDR3 consists of 14 residues. Trimming took off 3 bases at V and 12 bases at J, with 18 bases between the two ends. CDR3 region: CASSDSPRKGGQFF. In DNA form, the CDR3 reads TGTGCCAGCAGTGACTCCCCTCGAAAAGGTGGGCAGTTCTTC.

A few counts support this clone. The chain links TRBV9 to TRBJ2-1; 8 nucleotides line up with TRBD2. Per the germline V gene, CDR1 is SGDLS and CDR2 is YYNGEE. With V trimmed by 2 bases and J by 4 bases, 8 bases remained unmatched. The CDR3 extends over 16 amino acids. CDR3 protein: CASSVPIAGLYNEQFF. CDR3 DNA sequence: TGTGCCAGCAGCGTCCCTATAGCGGGACTGTACAATGAGCAGTTCTTC.

The sample holds a few counts of this clone. The rearrangement links TRBV14 to TRBJ2-7, with D possibly being TRBD1 (5 bases). Trimming removed 1 base at V and 0 bases at J, with 10 bases between. CDR3 length: 15 residues. CDR1 and CDR2 (germline): SGHDN, FVKESK. CDR3 residues: CASSQGGSPSYEQYF. In DNA form, the CDR3 reads TGTGCCAGCAGCCAAGGGGGCAGCCCCTCCTACGAGCAGTACTTC. Based on the CDR3 plus reference TRBV14 and TRBJ2-7, the full variable domain is EAGVTQFPSHSVIEKGQTVTLRCDPISGHDNLYWYRRVMGKEIKFLLHFVKESKQDESGMPNNRFLAERTGGTYSTLKVQPAELEDSGVYFCASSQGGSPSYEQYFGPGTRLTVT.

The J gene is TRBJ2-3, the V gene TRBV7-9, with TRBD1 matching 8 bases. Unmatched junction bases numbered 3, after V lost 4 bases and J lost 0 bases. CDR1 is SEHNR, CDR2 FQNEAQ, per germline (reference sequence). The CDR3 contains 15 residues. CDR3 protein: CASSYGTGSTDTQYF. The CDR3 DNA reads TGTGCCAGCAGCTACGGGACAGGTAGCACAGATACGCAGTATTTT.